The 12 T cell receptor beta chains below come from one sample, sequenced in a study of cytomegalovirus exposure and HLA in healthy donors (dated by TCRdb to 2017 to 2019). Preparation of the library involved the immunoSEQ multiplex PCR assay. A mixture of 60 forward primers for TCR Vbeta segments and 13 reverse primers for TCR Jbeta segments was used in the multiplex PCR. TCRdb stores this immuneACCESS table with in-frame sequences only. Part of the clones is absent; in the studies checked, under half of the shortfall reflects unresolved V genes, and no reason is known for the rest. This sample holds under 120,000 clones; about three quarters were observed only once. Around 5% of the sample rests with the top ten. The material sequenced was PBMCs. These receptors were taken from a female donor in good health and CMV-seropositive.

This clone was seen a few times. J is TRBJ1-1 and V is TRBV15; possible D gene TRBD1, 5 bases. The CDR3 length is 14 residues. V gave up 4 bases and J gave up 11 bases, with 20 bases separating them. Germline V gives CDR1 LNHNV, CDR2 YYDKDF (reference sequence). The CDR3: CATSTRQKGGLAFF. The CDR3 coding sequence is TGTGCCACCAGCACCCGACAGAAGGGAGGGCTGGCTTTCTTT.

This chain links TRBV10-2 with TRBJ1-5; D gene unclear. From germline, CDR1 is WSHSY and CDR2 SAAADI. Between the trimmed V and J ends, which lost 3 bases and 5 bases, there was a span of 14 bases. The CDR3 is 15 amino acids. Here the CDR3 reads CASSDLGINDQPQHF. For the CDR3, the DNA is TGCGCCAGCAGTGATCTGGGCATAAACGATCAGCCCCAGCATTTT.

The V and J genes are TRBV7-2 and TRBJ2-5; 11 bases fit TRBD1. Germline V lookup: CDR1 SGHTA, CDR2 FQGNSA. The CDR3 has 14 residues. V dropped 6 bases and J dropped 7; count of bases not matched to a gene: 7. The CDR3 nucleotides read TGTGCCAGCAGATCGGACAGGGGGCACGGGACCCAGTACTTC. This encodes CASRSDRGHGTQYF.

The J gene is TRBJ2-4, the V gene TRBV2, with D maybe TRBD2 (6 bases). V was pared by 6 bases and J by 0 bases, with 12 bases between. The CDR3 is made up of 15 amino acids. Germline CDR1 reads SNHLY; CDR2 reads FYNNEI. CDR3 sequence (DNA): TGTGCCAGCAGACATCCGGGACTAGCCAAAAACATTCAGTACTTC. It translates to CASRHPGLAKNIQYF. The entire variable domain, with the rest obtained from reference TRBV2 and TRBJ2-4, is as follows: EPEVTQTPSHQVTQMGQEVILRCVPISNHLYFYWYRQILGQKVEFLVSFYNNEISEKSEIFDDQFSVERPDGSNFTLKIRSTKLEDSAMYFCASRHPGLAKNIQYFGAGTRLSVL.

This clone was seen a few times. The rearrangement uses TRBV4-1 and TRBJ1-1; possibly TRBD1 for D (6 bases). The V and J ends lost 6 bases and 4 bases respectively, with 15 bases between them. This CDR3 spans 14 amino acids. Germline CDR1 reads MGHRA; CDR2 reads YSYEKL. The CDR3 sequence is CASRNRVVGTEAFF. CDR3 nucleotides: TGCGCCAGCAGGAACAGGGTTGTTGGCACTGAAGCTTTCTTT.

CDR3 in DNA: TGTGCCAGCAGTCCAACAGGGGGCAATCAGCCCCAGCATTTT. Translated: CASSPTGGNQPQHF. This chain joins TRBV2 and TRBJ1-5; 7 bases are shared with TRBD1. Germline CDR1 and CDR2: SNHLY and FYNNEI. The CDR3 covers 14 residues. V was pared by 5 bases and J by 2 bases, with 3 bases of the junction left unmatched.

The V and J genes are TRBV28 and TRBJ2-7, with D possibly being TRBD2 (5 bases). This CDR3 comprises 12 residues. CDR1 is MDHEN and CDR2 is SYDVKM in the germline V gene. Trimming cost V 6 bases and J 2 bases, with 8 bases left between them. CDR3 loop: CASSPGAYEQYF. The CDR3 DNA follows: TGTGCCAGCAGCCCCGGGGCCTACGAGCAGTACTTC.

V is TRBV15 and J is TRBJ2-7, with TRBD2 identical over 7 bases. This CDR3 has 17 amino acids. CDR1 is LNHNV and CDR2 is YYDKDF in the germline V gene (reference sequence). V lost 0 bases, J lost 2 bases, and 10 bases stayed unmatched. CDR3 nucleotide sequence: TGTGCCACCAGCAGAGATCTGCGGGGGACGACCCCCTACGAGCAGTACTTC. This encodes CATSRDLRGTTPYEQYF.

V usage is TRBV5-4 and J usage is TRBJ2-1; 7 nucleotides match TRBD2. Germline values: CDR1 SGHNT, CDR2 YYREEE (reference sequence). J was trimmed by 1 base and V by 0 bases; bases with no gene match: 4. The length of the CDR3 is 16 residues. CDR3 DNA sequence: TGTGCCAGCAGCTTGGATCCGGGACTATCCTACAATGAGCAGTTCTTC. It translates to CASSLDPGLSYNEQFF.

The CDR3 region has the DNA TGTGCCAGCAGTGGGGACAGGGCCCAAGAGACCCAGTACTTC. Translated, it gives CASSGDRAQETQYF. The chain is built from TRBV2 and TRBJ2-5; 9 bases are a match to TRBD1. The length of the CDR3 is 14 residues. Germline V gives CDR1 SNHLY, CDR2 FYNNEI. V was pared by 4 bases and J by 1 base, with 1 base of the junction left unmatched. Full variable domain (remainder filled in from reference TRBV2 and TRBJ2-5): EPEVTQTPSHQVTQMGQEVILRCVPISNHLYFYWYRQILGQKVEFLVSFYNNEISEKSEIFDDQFSVERPDGSNFTLKIRSTKLEDSAMYFCASSGDRAQETQYFGPGTRLLVL.

The CDR3 DNA sequence: TGTGCCAGCAGTGGCCAGGCTGACAATCAGCCCCAGCATTTT. Its translation is CASSGQADNQPQHF. The chain joins TRBV2 to TRBJ1-5; D unresolved. Germline CDR1 SNHLY, CDR2 FYNNEI. V was cut by 4 bases and J by 3 bases, with 10 bases left in between. The CDR3 runs to 14 residues.

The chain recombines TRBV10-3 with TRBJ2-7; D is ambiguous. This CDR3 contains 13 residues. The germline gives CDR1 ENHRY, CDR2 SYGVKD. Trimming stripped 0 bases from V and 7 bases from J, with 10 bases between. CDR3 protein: CAISESPSREQYF. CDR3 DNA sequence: TGTGCCATCAGTGAGTCTCCGAGCCGGGAGCAGTACTTC.